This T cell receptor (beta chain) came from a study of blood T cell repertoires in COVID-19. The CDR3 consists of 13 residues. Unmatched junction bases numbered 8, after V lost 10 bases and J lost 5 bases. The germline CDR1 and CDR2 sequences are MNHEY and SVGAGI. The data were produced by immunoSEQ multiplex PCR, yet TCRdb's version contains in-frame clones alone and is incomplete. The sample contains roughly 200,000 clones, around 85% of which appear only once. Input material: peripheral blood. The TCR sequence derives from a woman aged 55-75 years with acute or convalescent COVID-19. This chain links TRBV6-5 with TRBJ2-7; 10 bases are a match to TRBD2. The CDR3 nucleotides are TGTGCCACTCGGAGGCTAGCGGGAGACGAGCAGTACTTC. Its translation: CATRRLAGDEQYF.